This is a list of T cell receptor beta chains from one sample in a study of shared clonotypes between healthy human individuals. Clones were sequenced by immunoSEQ multiplex PCR, and TCRdb holds only the in-frame ones, with some missing. Here the sample spans some 2 million clones, approximately 95% being singletons. Sequencing used naive CD8+ T cells sorted from blood. The receptors were sampled from a man aged 18 to 29 in good health. CDR3s include the opening cysteine and the closing phenylalanine or tryptophan.

j_call v_call cdr3_aa
TRBJ2-7 TRBV13 CASSSTGTGKGEQYF
TRBJ2-2 TRBV2 CASGLFTGNTGELFF
TRBJ2-1 TRBV5-6 CASSPGTSYNEQFF
TRBJ1-4 TRBV6-1 CASRNPRSFEKLFF
TRBJ2-5 TRBV30 CAWSVGGRSGETQYF
TRBJ2-7 TRBV19 CASSIDLGTVSYEQYF
TRBJ1-2 TRBV19 CASRGTGRYGYTF
TRBJ2-1 TRBV30 CAWSSTSGNLNEQFF
TRBJ2-3 TRBV6-1 CASRPLATTDTQYF
TRBJ2-7 TRBV19 CASSMGLANYEQYF
TRBJ2-7 TRBV2 CASSELAQEQYF
TRBJ1-5 TRBV28 CASSLLAGPDQPQHF
TRBJ1-5 TRBV19 CAIGGDYPGNQPQHF
TRBJ1-1 TRBV7-8 CASSLEGQGNPEAFF
TRBJ2-7 TRBV11-2 CASSLVRGRPYEQYF
TRBJ1-2 TRBV6-1 CASSDRGVPSYGYTF
TRBJ2-7 TRBV28 CASAGRSLAEQYF
TRBJ1-5 TRBV19 CASSGTAPHQPQHF
TRBJ2-1 TRBV5-4 CASSLAGGTYNEQFF
TRBJ2-7 TRBV30 CAWTEGNYEQYF
TRBJ2-7 TRBV11-1 CASRGQDYEQYF
TRBJ1-1 TRBV5-1 CASNGRDAKAFF
TRBJ2-1 TRBV13 CASSLGRRGLHNEQFF
TRBJ2-7 TRBV2 CASTQGDVEQYF
TRBJ1-2 TRBV18 CASSPQDREVRYGYTF
TRBJ1-1 TRBV6-1 CASSESRLNTEAFF
TRBJ2-3 TRBV15 CATSRPRLAGEDTQYF
TRBJ1-6 TRBV13 CASSPRTGNNSPLHF
TRBJ2-5 TRBV4-3 CASSQELLPVETQYF
TRBJ2-7 TRBV6-5 CASSYSIVGGIDEQYF
TRBJ2-7 TRBV27 CASSIAGASYEQYF
TRBJ2-7 TRBV10-1 CASSEGTGAGYEQYF
TRBJ1-2 TRBV2 CAPEVVETYGYTF
TRBJ2-7 TRBV7-8 CASSLEGFSYEQYF
TRBJ2-3 TRBV5-1 CASSLWVAGDTQYF
TRBJ2-2 TRBV28 CASSLGATNTGELFF
TRBJ2-5 TRBV27 CASSPGQGEETQYF
TRBJ2-5 TRBV2 CASSSRQGDQETQYF
TRBJ1-2 TRBV6-5 CASSYSEGPYGYTF
TRBJ2-7 TRBV6-5 CASSGTSGLPYEQYF
TRBJ2-1 TRBV5-1 CASSLPTGVPPFEHSEQFF
TRBJ2-1 TRBV6-6 CASSYDGASDEQFF
TRBJ2-7 TRBV11-1 CASSPGGTGGSYEQYF
TRBJ2-5 TRBV11-2 CASSLGSVGTQETQYF
TRBJ1-6 TRBV19 CASSMVTGNNSPLHF
TRBJ2-5 TRBV5-1 CASSLADRGFKETQYF
TRBJ1-2 TRBV2 CASSEAWQGLNYGYTF
TRBJ2-7 TRBV6-5 CASSPFTGEQYF
TRBJ2-5 TRBV11-2 CASSSPWNGLQETQYF
TRBJ1-1 TRBV7-6 CASIIYREGNTEAFF
TRBJ2-7 TRBV5-1 CARGTGDGLAVSDEQYF
TRBJ1-6 TRBV15 CATSRDLTDPKALHF
TRBJ2-7 TRBV7-9 CASSSVGKPYEQYF
TRBJ1-3 TRBV6-1 CASSGGQSSGNTIYF
TRBJ2-2 TRBV4-1 CASSPSAANTGELFF
TRBJ2-7 TRBV11-2 CASSLLIGTGQEQYF
TRBJ2-1 TRBV6-4 CASSANPGTGIGHEQFF